This T cell receptor (beta chain) derives from a study of TIL therapy for anti-PD-1-resistant metastatic lung cancer. After removal of 0 bases from V and 2 bases from J, the junction contained 10 bases not matched to a gene. The germline V gene encodes CDR1 MNHEY and CDR2 SVGEGT. The CDR3 spans 17 residues. This was the immunoSEQ v3 assay. Some clones are missing from TCRdb's copy, which holds only in-frame ones; the method was immunoSEQ multiplex PCR. The sample consists of 95,000 or so clones, 50% to 70% of them appearing once. As to time point: pre-treatment sample, taken before nivolumab and TIL therapy. Pleural nodules or supraclavicular lymph nodes made up most of the excised metastases sampled.

This TCR came from a person between 25 and 79 years old with non-small cell lung cancer. The rearrangement uses TRBV6-2 or TRBV6-3 and TRBJ2-7; 7 bases line up with TRBD1. Specimen: tumor tissue, collected at baseline. The CDR3 here is CASSYSSERTGPYEQYF. The CDR3 DNA follows: TGTGCCAGCAGTTACTCAAGCGAAAGGACAGGCCCCTACGAGCAGTACTTC.